The present T cell receptor beta chain was sequenced within a study of early T cells in non-severe SARS-CoV-2 infection. TCRdb ran MiXCR on the 5' RACE reads and lists one entry per CDR3 protein. The data show some 80,000 distinct CDR3 sequences, approximately 13% seen once. This clonotype came up a few times. Sequences were obtained from whole blood. The TCR comes from an adult who was a healthcare worker with PCR-confirmed SARS-CoV-2 infection or an uninfected control (not recorded which).

The CDR3 coding sequence is TGTGCCAGCAGCTTTAGCGGGAGGGCCTCTTATAATGAGCAGTTCTTC. Translated: CASSFSGRASYNEQFF. This chain connects TRBV9 to TRBJ2-1; 11 bases line up with TRBD2. The CDR3 sequence is 16 residues long. V lost 4 bases, J lost 7 bases, and 10 bases stayed unmatched. CDR1 is SGDLS, CDR2 YYNGEE, per germline.